This entry features one T cell receptor (beta chain) sequence. Its antigen is currently unknown. The sample belongs to a study of identical twins. The study's findings and limits: Model-predicted out-of-frame TCR alpha sharing fell below observed values in monozygotic twins. In cord blood, abundant beta clonotypes had fewer insertions; memory showed no trend.

The CDR3 length is 16 residues. Trimming stripped 5 bases from V and 2 bases from J, with 19 bases between. Germline-derived CDR1 and CDR2 are SGHTA and FQGNSA. A universal primer binding site was introduced by template switching. The final cDNA contained unique molecular identifiers. MiXCR, applied by TCRdb to the 5' RACE reads, yields one record per CDR3 protein. The table shows fewer than 500,000 distinct CDR3 sequences, with roughly an eighth occurring only once. A further study also used this sample, focusing on yellow fever vaccine responses in identical twins.

The chain carries TRBV7-2 and TRBJ2-7; D perhaps matches TRBD2 (6 bases). The specimen sequenced was CD4+ T cells sorted from blood. The receptor was derived from a woman under 30 in good health. The CDR3 DNA reads TGTGCCAGCAGCCCACCTAACGGGGGTATCACCTACGAGCAGTACTTC. Residues: CASSPPNGGITYEQYF.